This entry lists 20 T cell receptor beta chains sequenced from one sample in a study of blood T cell repertoires in COVID-19. Assay used: immunoSEQ multiplex PCR; TCRdb lists only in-frame clones, some missing. Of 170,000 or so clones listed, around 87% are singletons. The specimen was peripheral blood. Receptors originate from a man in his 60s with COVID-19, enrolled during active disease.

The gene calls are TRBV28 and TRBJ2-7, with 10 bases matching TRBD1. This CDR3 has 14 amino acids. V was clipped by 5 bases and J by 0 bases; unmatched bases: 1. The germline V gene encodes CDR1 MDHEN and CDR2 SYDVKM. CDR3 DNA: TGTGCCAGCAGTCGGACAGGGGGCTCCTACGAGCAGTACTTC. This codes for CASSRTGGSYEQYF.

The chain links TRBV7-8 to TRBJ1-5; D possibly corresponds to TRBD1 (5 bases). The V end lost 1 base, the J end lost 0 bases, and 16 bases lay between the germline ends. This CDR3 has 18 amino acids. CDR1 and CDR2 (germline): SGHVS, FQNEAQ. CDR3 bases: TGTGCCAGCAGCTTAGTGGGGCGCCAGCGTTATAGCAATCAGCCCCAGCATTTT. Its translation is CASSLVGRQRYSNQPQHF.

The rearrangement links TRBV5-4 to TRBJ2-2; the D gene is possibly TRBD1 (6 bases). Germline loops: CDR1 SGHNT, CDR2 YYREEE (reference sequence). The CDR3 length is 15 residues. V gave up 4 bases and J gave up 5 bases, with 15 bases separating them. For the CDR3, the DNA is TGTGCCAGCAGCATACAGACAGGAAGTACCGGGGAGCTGTTTTTT. Translation gives CASSIQTGSTGELFF.

The chain combines TRBV3-1 (or the pseudogene TRBV3-2) with TRBJ2-7; D is perhaps TRBD2 (5 bases). Deletions cut 1 base from V and 12 bases from J, with 13 bases between. CDR3 length: 12 residues. Germline loops: CDR1 LGHDT, CDR2 YNNKEL (reference sequence). The CDR3 DNA is TGTGCCAGCAGCCAAGGGCTAGCAGGAACGTACTTC. As protein: CASSQGLAGTYF.

J is TRBJ2-5 and V is TRBV7-9, with 9 positions matching TRBD1. The CDR3 is made up of 14 amino acids. J lost 4 bases, V lost 5 bases, and 5 bases had no gene match. The germline CDR1 and CDR2 sequences are SEHNR and FQNEAQ (reference sequence). The CDR3 region has the DNA TGTGCCAGCAGCACCTACAGGGGGCTAGAGACCCAGTACTTC. Protein sequence: CASSTYRGLETQYF.

The gene calls are TRBV18 and TRBJ1-6, with 9 bases fitting TRBD1. V was pared by 4 bases and J by 10 bases, with 11 bases of the junction left unmatched. There are 16 residues in the CDR3. Germline CDR1 KGHSH, CDR2 LQKENI. CDR3 bases: TGTGCCAGCTCACGGGACAGGGTCACATCTGAGTCACCCCTCCACTTT. Protein sequence: CASSRDRVTSESPLHF.

V gene TRBV5-1 combines with J gene TRBJ2-2, with 13 bases lining up with TRBD2. This CDR3 contains 17 residues. In germline, CDR1 is SGHRS, CDR2 YFSETQ. Trimming removed 4 bases from V and 4 bases from J; junction bases left unmatched: 7. In DNA, the CDR3 is TGCGCCAGCAGCCGGACTAGCGGGAGTGATGGCACCGGGGAGCTGTTTTTT. Its protein is CASSRTSGSDGTGELFF.

This clone was found once. The chain uses TRBV12-3 or TRBV12-4 and TRBJ1-2; a possible D gene is TRBD1 (5 bases). Trimming removed 7 bases at V and 7 bases at J, with 13 bases between. The CDR3 covers 12 residues. CDR3 in DNA: TGTGCCAGCACCACCACCAGGGTTGGCTACACCTTC. Its translation is CASTTTRVGYTF.

The chain carries TRBV13 and TRBJ2-2, with TRBD2 matching over 12 bases. Germline CDR1 and CDR2: PRHDT and FYEKMQ (reference sequence). There are 19 residues in the CDR3. V dropped 5 bases and J dropped 6; count of bases not matched to a gene: 16. For the CDR3, the DNA is TGTGCCAGCAGCGATAGAGGTCTAGCGGGGGGGCCGAGGTCCGGGGAGCTGTTTTTT. It translates to CASSDRGLAGGPRSGELFF.

This chain joins TRBV13 and TRBJ1-6, with D possibly matching TRBD1 (5 bases). CDR3 length equals 20 residues. V lost 4 bases, J lost 0 bases, and 22 bases lay in between. Germline V gene sequence: CDR1 PRHDT, CDR2 FYEKMQ (reference sequence). The CDR3 DNA reads TGTGCCAGCAGCTCCCGCCGACAGTTAAGACTCTCCTCCTATAATTCACCCCTCCACTTT. Protein sequence: CASSSRRQLRLSSYNSPLHF.

The genes are TRBV29-1 and TRBJ2-1, with 10 bases fitting TRBD1. The length of the CDR3 is 15 residues. Unmatched junction bases numbered 5, after V lost 3 bases and J lost 3 bases. CDR1 SQVTM and CDR2 ANQGSEA come from the germline V gene. The CDR3 region has the DNA TGCAGCGTTGATAGAGGACAGGGGGTCTACAATGAGCAGTTCTTC. Its protein is CSVDRGQGVYNEQFF.

The gene calls are TRBV5-5 and TRBJ1-4; TRBD1 matches at 7 bases. V lost 4 bases to trimming and J lost 8 bases; unmatched junction nucleotides: 11. Germline V CDR1 and CDR2: SGHKS, YYEKEE (reference sequence). This CDR3 is 15 amino acids long. CDR3 sequence (DNA): TGTGCCAGCAGCCCCCGTCAGGGGGAAAAAGAAAAACTGTTTTTT. Translated, it gives CASSPRQGEKEKLFF.

The J gene is TRBJ2-5, the V gene TRBV18; 10 bases line up with TRBD2. CDR1 and CDR2 (germline): KGHSH, LQKENI. V was clipped by 3 bases and J by 5 bases; unmatched bases: 15. This CDR3 is built from 18 residues. The CDR3 sequence: CASSPVLAGTTPGETQYF. The CDR3 coding sequence is TGTGCCAGCTCACCCGTACTAGCGGGGACAACACCAGGGGAGACCCAGTACTTC.

The J gene is TRBJ1-4, the V gene TRBV7-6, with 7 bases aligning to TRBD1. CDR1 is SGHVS and CDR2 is FNYEAQ in the germline V gene. The CDR3 length is 16 residues. V dropped 5 bases and J dropped 8; count of bases not matched to a gene: 14. The CDR3 nucleotides are TGTGCCAGCAGCCGTAGAACAGGGGCCGGGAACGAAAAACTGTTTTTT. Amino acid sequence: CASSRRTGAGNEKLFF. Full variable domain (missing parts from reference TRBV7-6 and TRBJ1-4): GAGVSQSPRYKVTKRGQDVALRCDPISGHVSLYWYRQALGQGPEFLTYFNYEAQQDKSGLPNDRFSAERPEGSISTLTIQRTEQRDSAMYRCASSRRTGAGNEKLFFGSGTQLSVL.

V gene TRBV3-1 (or the pseudogene TRBV3-2) combines with J gene TRBJ2-3; D is possibly TRBD2 (6 bases). In germline, CDR1 is LGHDT, CDR2 YNNKEL (reference sequence). This CDR3 is built from 14 residues. V was cut by 4 bases and J by 0 bases, with 8 bases left in between. The CDR3 nucleotides read TGTGCCAGCAGCCCTGGGACTAGCACAGATACGCAGTATTTT. Translation: CASSPGTSTDTQYF.

This clone showed up just once. This chain links TRBV27 with TRBJ1-1; no definite D call. The CDR3 contains 13 residues. V dropped 2 bases and J dropped 5 bases, with 9 bases sitting between them. CDR1 and CDR2 (germline): MNHEY, SMNVEV (reference sequence). In DNA, the CDR3 is TGTGCCAGCAGTTTAGGGCGCGTAACTGAAGCTTTCTTT. Its translation: CASSLGRVTEAFF.

The chain combines TRBV10-3 with TRBJ2-5; D is unresolved. This CDR3 is 15 amino acids long. The germline V and J ends were trimmed by 0 bases and 1 base, with 9 bases remaining between them. Germline values: CDR1 ENHRY, CDR2 SYGVKD. The CDR3 region has the DNA TGTGCCATCAGTGAGTCCTCTACAGCCCAAGAGACCCAGTACTTC. It specifies CAISESSTAQETQYF.

The chain couples TRBV29-1 to TRBJ2-7; D possibly corresponds to TRBD2 (6 bases). Germline V gives CDR1 SQVTM, CDR2 ANQGSEA. This CDR3 spans 15 amino acids. V lost 4 bases and J lost 4, with 20 bases in between. CDR3 in amino acids: CSVVYLARGGYEQYF. DNA for the CDR3: TGCAGCGTTGTATACCTTGCGAGGGGAGGTTACGAGCAGTACTTC.

This rearrangement joins TRBV5-4 to TRBJ2-3; 10 bases agree with TRBD2. Trimming cost V 1 base and J 3 bases; bases outside gene matches: 5. The CDR3 loop spans 16 amino acids. Germline values: CDR1 SGHNT, CDR2 YYREEE (reference sequence). The CDR3 spells CASSLYSGRKTDTQYF. For the CDR3, the DNA is TGTGCCAGCAGCTTGTATAGCGGGAGGAAGACAGATACGCAGTATTTT.

The V call is TRBV19, the J call TRBJ1-1; TRBD1 aligns across 8 bases. Germline values: CDR1 LNHDA, CDR2 SQIVND (reference sequence). This CDR3 contains 14 residues. The J segment lost 6 bases and the V segment lost 4 bases, leaving 7 bases of the junction unmatched. The CDR3 coding sequence is TGTGCCAGTAGTACGGACAGGGTTCGGGCTGAAGCTTTCTTT. Translation: CASSTDRVRAEAFF.